The TCR beta chain described here comes from a study of cytomegalovirus exposure and HLA in healthy donors. Study results and limitations: What TCR beta sequences reportedly achieved was accurate prediction of HLA-A and HLA-B alleles in most subjects. Later analysis found that TCR beta chains associated with HLA were more clonally expanded than other, equally common chains.

Trimming cost V 5 bases and J 7 bases; bases outside gene matches: 9. The CDR3 is 15 amino acids. Germline V gene lookup returns CDR1 SGHTA and CDR2 FQGNSA. Primers: 60 Vbeta forward and 13 Jbeta reverse. TCRdb's table, derived via immunoSEQ multiplex PCR, lists solely in-frame clones and lacks some. The listing contains approximately 190,000 clones. Healthy bone marrow donors made up the donors. Donors likely had unrecorded immune exposures despite being nominally healthy when sampled. Concerning this clone itself: Antigen: not known.

The clonotype was recovered from a boy aged 5-17 years in good health and CMV-seronegative. This chain uses TRBV7-2 with TRBJ1-5; 9 nucleotides match TRBD1. Sample: PBMCs. Here the CDR3 DNA reads TGTGCCAGCAGCCTGGTGGGGACAGGGTTCCAGCCCCAGCATTTT. This encodes CASSLVGTGFQPQHF.